The 30 T cell receptor beta chains in this list originate from one sample, sequenced in a study of T-cell memory formation after mild COVID-19. MiXCR, applied by TCRdb to the 5' RACE reads, yields one record per CDR3 protein. Altogether around 370,000 distinct CDR3 sequences are present, 20% to 25% being singletons, with the ten largest covering around 13%. Sequenced material: PBMCs or a T cell subset sorted from them (not recorded which). All receptors derive from an adult woman who had mild COVID-19 (a few samples of this study predate the infection). Cell type and time point are not known.

This clonotype was detected a few times. This chain links TRBV6-2 or TRBV6-3 with TRBJ1-2; no definite D call. V shed 6 bases and J shed 2 bases, with 10 bases lying between them. This CDR3 has 13 amino acids. The germline gives CDR1 MNHEY, CDR2 SVGEGT. The CDR3 reads CASSPQKNYGYTF. The CDR3, as DNA: TGTGCCAGCAGCCCACAAAAGAACTATGGCTACACCTTC.

This clonotype was seen a handful of times. The chain couples TRBV2 to TRBJ2-1; 13 bases are shared with TRBD2. The CDR3 extends over 15 amino acids. Trimming removed 5 bases from V and 6 bases from J; junction bases left unmatched: 4. CDR1 SNHLY and CDR2 FYNNEI come from the germline V gene. The CDR3 protein is CASSRRTSGGNEQFF. The DNA for the CDR3 is TGTGCCAGCAGTCGCCGGACTAGCGGGGGCAATGAGCAGTTCTTC. Full variable domain (rest looked up from reference TRBV2 and TRBJ2-1): EPEVTQTPSHQVTQMGQEVILRCVPISNHLYFYWYRQILGQKVEFLVSFYNNEISEKSEIFDDQFSVERPDGSNFTLKIRSTKLEDSAMYFCASSRRTSGGNEQFFGPGTRLTVL.

With regard to this clonotype: At one of its ends the junction is not consistent with the germline gene, which may arise from a read error. V and J are TRBV5-6 and TRBJ2-3; D possibly uses TRBD1 or TRBD2 (6 bases each). Germline V gene lookup returns CDR1 SGHDT and CDR2 YYEEEE. There are 15 residues in the CDR3. CDR3 residues: CASNRLGVRDPEGDF. CDR3 bases: TGTGCCAGCAACCGACTCGGCGTTCGGGACCCGGAGGGGGATTTT.

The V and J genes are TRBV10-3 and TRBJ1-6; D unclear. V lost 2 bases and J 9 bases, leaving 14 bases between the germline ends. Germline values: CDR1 ENHRY, CDR2 SYGVKD. The length of the CDR3 is 15 residues. CDR3 region: CAISEGRFASSPLHF. The CDR3 coding sequence is TGTGCCATCAGTGAGGGACGGTTTGCTTCTTCACCCCTCCACTTT.

This clonotype came up a few times. DNA for the CDR3: TGTGCCATGAGTGCGGGCCTTGAGATTTTGGGGGGAACCTTC. Protein sequence: CAMSAGLEILGGTF. The V call is TRBV6-1, the J call TRBJ1-2, with D perhaps TRBD1 (5 bases). Trimming shortened V by 10 bases and J by 14 bases, and 29 bases separated the two germline ends. Germline V gene sequence: CDR1 MNHNS, CDR2 SASEGT. This CDR3 spans 14 amino acids.

The chain links TRBV6-5 to TRBJ2-1; D call uncertain. Germline assignment: CDR1 MNHEY and CDR2 SVGAGI. This CDR3 has 15 residues. Between the trimmed V and J ends, which lost 5 bases and 4 bases, there was a span of 15 bases. This CDR3 is CASSVGRTTYNEQFF. CDR3 coding DNA: TGTGCCAGCAGTGTCGGCAGAACTACGTACAATGAGCAGTTCTTC.

There are many counts of this clonotype. This chain connects TRBV5-4 to TRBJ2-3; D not certain. The CDR3 totals 15 residues. Germline V lookup: CDR1 SGHNT, CDR2 YYREEE (reference sequence). V was pared by 0 bases and J by 1 base, with 9 bases between. Here the CDR3 reads CASSLDMVGTDTQYF. The CDR3 DNA follows: TGTGCCAGCAGCTTGGATATGGTGGGCACAGATACGCAGTATTTT.

This clonotype was detected a few times. The chain uses TRBV6-1 and TRBJ1-5; D not certain. Per germline, CDR1 MNHNS and CDR2 SASEGT. The CDR3 loop spans 13 amino acids. The ends were cut back, 8 bases at V and 4 bases at J, with 12 bases in the middle. CDR3 sequence reads: CASGPEVNQPQHF. The CDR3 coding sequence is TGTGCCAGCGGGCCAGAAGTTAATCAGCCCCAGCATTTT.

This clonotype has more than one count but fewer than ten. CDR3 in amino acids: CATSAAGQWNEQFF. CDR3 nucleotide sequence: TGTGCCACCAGCGCGGCGGGACAATGGAATGAGCAGTTCTTC. The rearrangement uses TRBV15 and TRBJ2-1, with D perhaps TRBD1 or TRBD2 (6 bases each). The V and J ends lost 5 bases and 7 bases respectively, with 15 bases between them. CDR3 length equals 14 residues. The germline V gene encodes CDR1 LNHNV and CDR2 YYDKDF (reference sequence).

V and J are TRBV11-2 and TRBJ2-1; the D gene is possibly TRBD2 (5 bases). The CDR3 sequence is 12 residues long. Germline CDR1 SGHAT, CDR2 FQNNGV. V was pared by 10 bases and J by 3 bases, with 10 bases between. The CDR3 DNA reads as TGTGCCACCGAGGGTGGCTACAATGAGCAGTTCTTC. Translating gives CATEGGYNEQFF.

The rearrangement links TRBV12-2 to TRBJ1-3; the table's D call, TRBD1, was not checked against the DNA. TRBV12-2 is assigned pseudogene status. The CDR3 spans 14 residues. The CDR3 here is CASRLSADRDTIYF. The CDR3, as DNA: TGTGCAAGTCGCTTATCCGCGGACAGAGACACCATATATTTT.

The chain is built from TRBV24-1 and TRBJ2-3, with 8 bases that match TRBD2. The CDR3 runs to 14 residues. V lost 3 bases to trimming and J lost 4 bases; unmatched junction nucleotides: 2. In germline, CDR1 is KGHDR, CDR2 SFDVKD. DNA for the CDR3: TGTGCCACCAGTGATACCGGGGGGGCAGATACGCAGTATTTT. Its translation: CATSDTGGADTQYF.

This clonotype has a handful of counts. V is TRBV13 and J is TRBJ1-2; weak D call: TRBD1 (5 bases). Trimming stripped 4 bases from V and 4 bases from J, with 16 bases between. This CDR3 is 15 amino acids long. Germline values: CDR1 PRHDT, CDR2 FYEKMQ (reference sequence). As DNA, the CDR3 is TGTGCCAGCAGCTCGTCTTCCGGGGGAGCCTATGGCTACACCTTC. This translates into CASSSSSGGAYGYTF.

The chain carries TRBV9 and TRBJ2-3; 8 nucleotides align to TRBD1. Trimming took 2 bases from V and 2 from J; bases not matched to a gene: 4. Germline lookup yields CDR1 SGDLS and CDR2 YYNGEE. The CDR3 has 15 amino acids. Here the CDR3 DNA reads TGTGCCAGCAGCGTTCAGACAGGGGCCACAGATACGCAGTATTTT. Its protein is CASSVQTGATDTQYF.

This clonotype came up a few times. The gene calls are TRBV11-2 and TRBJ2-3; D not certain. CDR1 and CDR2 from the germline V gene are SGHAT and FQNNGV. The CDR3 loop spans 14 amino acids. Trimming pared 3 bases from V and 2 bases from J, leaving 9 bases between. CDR3 loop: CASSFLGDTDTQYF. The CDR3, as DNA: TGTGCCAGCAGCTTTCTCGGAGACACAGATACGCAGTATTTT.

The chain couples TRBV27 to TRBJ1-1; TRBD1 aligns across 7 bases. CDR3 size: 16 residues. The trim removed 0 bases at V and 3 bases at J, leaving 7 bases unmatched. The germline V gene has CDR1 MNHEY and CDR2 SMNVEV (reference sequence). CDR3 bases: TGTGCCAGCAGTTTATCAGGGGGCGTGTGGGACACTGAAGCTTTCTTT. Translating it yields CASSLSGGVWDTEAFF.

The chain has TRBV7-6 and TRBJ2-5, with D tentatively TRBD2 (5 bases). This CDR3 is built from 15 residues. Per germline, CDR1 SGHVS and CDR2 FNYEAQ. The V gene lost 5 bases and the J gene lost 5 bases, with 18 bases spanning the gap. The CDR3 nucleotides are TGTGCCAGCAGCCCGGAGGTACCTCCTAAGGAGACCCAGTACTTC. The encoded protein is CASSPEVPPKETQYF.

This clonotype was found a few times. The chain links TRBV12-3 or TRBV12-4 to TRBJ1-1, with D hard to call. V lost 6 bases and J 1 base, leaving 15 bases between the germline ends. The CDR3 loop spans 15 amino acids. CDR3 coding DNA: TGTGCCAGCAGGACCCTTTCTGTGGGGAACACTGAAGCTTTCTTT. It is translated as CASRTLSVGNTEAFF.

The chain couples TRBV30 to TRBJ1-2, with D unresolved. The germline V gene has CDR1 GTSNPN and CDR2 SVGIG (reference sequence). The V end was cut by 2 bases, the J end by 8 bases, with 15 bases between. The CDR3 runs to 13 residues. The CDR3 DNA reads as TGTGCCTGGAGTTTGGCCCCAGCAATGGGCTACACCTTC. It specifies CAWSLAPAMGYTF.

This chain connects TRBV6-5 to TRBJ1-1; tentatively, D is TRBD1 (5 bases). Trimming pared 2 bases from V and 5 bases from J, leaving 15 bases between. The CDR3 length is 15 residues. Germline V gene lookup returns CDR1 MNHEY and CDR2 SVGAGI. The CDR3 DNA is TGTGCCAGCAGTTACGGGGGGGGAGGTAGGACTGAAGCTTTCTTT. Its protein is CASSYGGGGRTEAFF.

Worth noting for this clonotype: The junction shows a germline mismatch at one end, possibly a read error. The CDR3 sequence is CSARDSDYEQYF. CDR3 sequence (DNA): TGCAGTGCCAGAGATAGCGACTACGAGCAGTACTTC. This chain connects TRBV20-1 to TRBJ2-7, with TRBD2 as a possible D gene (5 bases). CDR3 length: 12 residues. Germline V gene lookup returns CDR1 DFQATT and CDR2 SNEGSKA (reference sequence).

The chain joins TRBV13 to TRBJ1-2, with D hard to call. Looked up from germline, CDR1 is PRHDT and CDR2 is FYEKMQ (reference sequence). The CDR3 covers 15 residues. Trimming removed 4 bases from V and 5 bases from J, with 17 bases in between. The CDR3 sequence is CASSSRPPSGYGYTF. The DNA for the CDR3 is TGTGCCAGCAGCTCGAGACCGCCGTCGGGGTATGGCTACACCTTC.

This clonotype has just a few counts. V gene TRBV24-1 combines with J gene TRBJ2-1, with D possibly being TRBD2 (5 bases). Trimming took 5 bases from V and 9 from J, leaving 10 bases between them. From germline, CDR1 is KGHDR and CDR2 SFDVKD. The CDR3 runs 12 residues. As DNA, the CDR3 is TGTGCCACCAGTGTCTGGGAGAGTGAGCAGTTCTTC. This gives the protein CATSVWESEQFF.

Notes on this clonotype: The limits of the CDR3 on the DNA are not certain, so only TCRdb's listed CDR3 is given. The V and J genes are TRBV19 and TRBJ1-2. Per the germline V gene, CDR1 is LNHDA and CDR2 is SQIVND (reference sequence). The CDR3 is made up of 11 amino acids, end residues included. The CDR3 loop is CASRDFRGYTF.

This clonotype was seen ten or more times. The chain uses TRBV5-1 and TRBJ2-3; D unclear. V dropped 0 bases and J dropped 4 bases, with 9 bases sitting between them. Germline CDR1 reads SGHRS; CDR2 reads YFSETQ. CDR3 length equals 14 residues. The CDR3 region is CASSLASLPDTQYF. CDR3 in DNA: TGCGCCAGCAGCTTGGCTAGTTTGCCAGATACGCAGTATTTT. The entire variable domain, with the rest obtained from reference TRBV5-1 and TRBJ2-3, is as follows: KAGVTQTPRYLIKTRGQQVTLSCSPISGHRSVSWYQQTPGQGLQFLFEYFSETQRNKGNFPGRFSGRQFSNSRSEMNVSTLELGDSALYLCASSLASLPDTQYFGPGTRLTVL.

The chain is built from TRBV19 and TRBJ2-7, with D unresolved. The CDR3 sequence is 14 residues long. V lost 3 bases and J 3 bases, leaving 12 bases between the germline ends. The germline V gene has CDR1 LNHDA and CDR2 SQIVND (reference sequence). CDR3 in DNA: TGTGCCAGTAGTATCACCGCATCCTACTACGAGCAGTACTTC. Encoded protein: CASSITASYYEQYF.

This clonotype was picked up a small number of times. The CDR3 loop is CASSLGGLSGVADTQYF. CDR3 nucleotide sequence: TGTGCCAGCAGCTTAGGGGGGTTATCGGGAGTCGCAGATACGCAGTATTTT. The rearrangement links TRBV7-2 to TRBJ2-3, with D possibly TRBD2 on 6 matching bases. The CDR3 sequence is 17 residues long. Trimming cost V 1 base and J 4 bases, with 18 bases left between them. From germline, CDR1 is SGHTA and CDR2 FQGNSA.

The J gene is TRBJ2-5, the V gene TRBV14; maybe TRBD1 (5 bases). V was cut by 1 base and J by 7 bases, with 16 bases left in between. Germline V CDR1 and CDR2: SGHDN, FVKESK. The CDR3 is made up of 15 amino acids. The CDR3 coding sequence is TGTGCCAGCAGCCAAGCGTTAGCAAGGGGCGGGACCCAGTACTTC. This sequence encodes CASSQALARGGTQYF.

The chain has TRBV9 and TRBJ1-5; D is possibly TRBD1 (6 bases). Germline V gives CDR1 SGDLS, CDR2 YYNGEE. The V end was cut by 4 bases, the J end by 3 bases, with 14 bases between. CDR3 length: 15 residues. The CDR3 coding sequence is TGTGCCAGCAGCTCGGAAGGGGGGCCCAATCAGCCCCAGCATTTT. Its protein product is CASSSEGGPNQPQHF.

The chain carries TRBV4-3 and TRBJ2-2; 14 bases match TRBD2. V was clipped by 0 bases and J by 7 bases; unmatched bases: 10. Germline V gene data show CDR1 as LGHNA and CDR2 as YSLEER. The CDR3 has 19 amino acids. As DNA, the CDR3 is TGCGCCAGCAGCCAAGATCCGGGGGGACTAGCGGGAGAGGGCGGGGAGCTGTTTTTT. This codes for CASSQDPGGLAGEGGELFF.